The 16 T cell receptor beta chains in this list originate from one sample, sequenced in a study of cytomegalovirus exposure and HLA in healthy donors. The PCR made use of 60 Vbeta and 13 Jbeta primers. Generated by immunoSEQ multiplex PCR, the TCRdb table keeps only in-frame clones and is missing some. The sample gives about 200,000 clones, 82% of which show up once; over 5% is in the top ten. Source material: PBMCs. The origin of the receptors is a woman between 45 and 60 years old in good health and CMV-seropositive.

This rearrangement joins TRBV28 to TRBJ2-7; 7 nucleotides line up with TRBD1. Trimming at V came to 4 bases and at J to 0 bases, leaving 9 bases not matched to a gene. The CDR3 has 16 residues. Germline lookup yields CDR1 MDHEN and CDR2 SYDVKM. CDR3 region: CASSSHRGYLSYEQYF. The CDR3 DNA reads TGTGCCAGCAGTTCCCACAGGGGCTACCTCTCCTACGAGCAGTACTTC.

The rearrangement joins TRBV2 to TRBJ2-1, with 14 nucleotides matching TRBD2. This CDR3 region has 15 residues. V shed 6 bases and J 7 bases; nucleotides not matched to a gene: 5. Germline CDR1 SNHLY, CDR2 FYNNEI. The CDR3 nucleotides read TGTGCCAGCAGCGCCGGGACTAGCGGGAGTAATGAGCAGTTCTTC. Its translation: CASSAGTSGSNEQFF.

This sequence joins TRBV19 and TRBJ2-1; 9 bases match TRBD2. CDR3 length: 18 residues. CDR1 is LNHDA and CDR2 is SQIVND in the germline V gene (reference sequence). DNA for the CDR3: TGTGTTTTTACCCCTGGCGGGGGGGCCCGAGTCTCCTACAATGAGCAGTTCTTC. Its protein is CVFTPGGGARVSYNEQFF.

V and J are TRBV19 and TRBJ1-3; TRBD1 might be the D (5 bases). Trimming pared 7 bases from V and 4 bases from J, leaving 11 bases between. CDR1 is LNHDA, CDR2 SQIVND, per germline (reference sequence). The CDR3 consists of 13 residues. CDR3 amino acids: CASNGRVGNTIYF. The DNA of the CDR3 is TGTGCCAGTAACGGCAGGGTCGGAAACACCATATATTTT.

The chain joins TRBV15 to TRBJ2-6; 7 positions match TRBD1. The CDR3 is made up of 16 amino acids. Unmatched junction bases numbered 3, after V lost 0 bases and J lost 4 bases. Germline CDR1 LNHNV, CDR2 YYDKDF (reference sequence). CDR3 amino acids: CATSRDRGPGANVLTF. The CDR3 DNA reads TGTGCCACCAGCAGAGATAGGGGGCCCGGGGCCAACGTCCTGACTTTC. Using reference TRBV15 and TRBJ2-6 for the parts outside the CDR3, the full variable domain is DAMVIQNPRYQVTQFGKPVTLSCSQTLNHNVMYWYQQKSSQAPKLLFHYYDKDFNNEADTPDNFQSRRPNTSFCFLDIRSPGLGDTAMYLCATSRDRGPGANVLTFGAGSRLTVL.

A word on this clone: The sample holds other DNA sequences that translate to the same CDR3. This sequence joins TRBV6-5 and TRBJ2-3; 12 nucleotides agree with TRBD2. This CDR3 has 15 residues. In germline, CDR1 is MNHEY, CDR2 SVGAGI. V lost 6 bases and J lost 1; bases outside the gene matches: 2. The CDR3 coding sequence is TGTGCCAGCAGCCGACTAGCGGGGGGCACAGATACGCAGTATTTT. This translates into CASSRLAGGTDTQYF.

J is TRBJ2-3 and V is TRBV6-4, with 9 positions matching TRBD1. This CDR3 is built from 16 residues. Germline V gene data show CDR1 as MRHNA and CDR2 as SNTAGT. V lost 6 bases to trimming and J lost 3 bases; unmatched junction nucleotides: 10. In nucleotides, the CDR3 is TGTGCCAGCAGACCTACAGGGGGCTTGAGGACAGATACGCAGTATTTT. Translated, it gives CASRPTGGLRTDTQYF.

The chain combines TRBV7-2 with TRBJ2-7; 9 bases are a match to TRBD1. Unmatched junction bases numbered 4, after V lost 5 bases and J lost 2 bases. Germline values: CDR1 SGHTA, CDR2 FQGNSA. The CDR3 is 14 amino acids. The CDR3 is CASSGDRGAYEQYF. For the CDR3, the DNA is TGTGCCAGCAGCGGCGACAGGGGGGCCTACGAGCAGTACTTC.

This clone was observed a few times. Sequence at one end of the junction differs from germline and may be a read error. The gene calls are TRBV2 and TRBJ2-3; 14 bases agree with TRBD2. Per germline, CDR1 SNHLY and CDR2 FYNNEI. The CDR3 has 16 residues. CDR3 sequence (DNA): TGTGCCAGCAGTGACGGACTAGCGGGGGGCACGGATACGCAGTATTTT. Translation gives CASSDGLAGGTDTQYF.

In DNA form, the CDR3 reads TGTGCCAGTAGTGTACAACAGGGCCTTGAGCAGTACTTC. Translation: CASSVQQGLEQYF. The rearrangement links TRBV19 to TRBJ2-7; a possible D gene is TRBD1 (6 bases). CDR1 is LNHDA and CDR2 is SQIVND in the germline V gene (reference sequence). CDR3 length equals 13 residues. Trimming shortened V by 5 bases and J by 7 bases, and 15 bases separated the two germline ends.

This clone was detected only once. This rearrangement joins TRBV5-4 to TRBJ2-1, with 8 bases matching TRBD2. Germline CDR1 is SGHNT and CDR2 is YYREEE (reference sequence). The CDR3 contains 15 residues. Trimming took 1 base from V and 3 from J; bases not matched to a gene: 3. The CDR3 nucleotides are TGTGCCAGCAGCTTGCAGGCGGGGGGCTACAATGAGCAGTTCTTC. Its protein product is CASSLQAGGYNEQFF.

V is TRBV27 and J is TRBJ2-5, with D perhaps matching TRBD1 (6 bases). CDR1 and CDR2 from the germline V gene are MNHEY and SMNVEV (reference sequence). Trimming shortened V by 2 bases and J by 5 bases, and 15 bases separated the two germline ends. The CDR3 contains 15 residues. The CDR3 bases are TGTGCCAGCAGTTTAGAAGGGGGACGGCTGGAGACCCAGTACTTC. The encoded protein is CASSLEGGRLETQYF.

The V call is TRBV4-3, the J call TRBJ1-5; no reliable D call. Germline CDR1 LGHNA, CDR2 YSLEER. CDR3 length: 15 amino acids. Trimming pared 0 bases from V and 5 bases from J, leaving 11 bases between. CDR3 loop: CASSQDLQAYQPQHF. The CDR3 region has the DNA TGCGCCAGCAGCCAAGATTTGCAGGCTTATCAGCCCCAGCATTTT.

The gene calls are TRBV5-1 and TRBJ1-6; D is unresolved. Germline V CDR1 and CDR2: SGHRS, YFSETQ. V was cut by 4 bases and J by 10 bases, with 18 bases left in between. The CDR3 contains 15 residues. CDR3 in DNA: TGCGCCAGCAGCCCCCGAGAGGGAAGTGTGTCACCCCTCCACTTT. Translating it yields CASSPREGSVSPLHF.

A single count supports this clone. The chain combines TRBV19 with TRBJ1-5; 7 positions match TRBD1. The trim removed 4 bases at V and 4 bases at J, leaving 4 bases unmatched. Germline CDR1 reads LNHDA; CDR2 reads SQIVND (reference sequence). The CDR3 sequence is 14 residues long. Written as DNA, the CDR3 is TGTGCCAGTAGTACTCGGACAGGTAATCAGCCCCAGCATTTT. It translates to CASSTRTGNQPQHF.

This chain links TRBV10-3 with TRBJ1-2; unclear D gene. The CDR3 consists of 12 residues. The germline gives CDR1 ENHRY, CDR2 SYGVKD. V shed 10 bases and J shed 7 bases, with 16 bases lying between them. CDR3 coding DNA: TGTGCCACAACCTCGGGAGGGTCTGGCTACACCTTC. Its translation: CATTSGGSGYTF.